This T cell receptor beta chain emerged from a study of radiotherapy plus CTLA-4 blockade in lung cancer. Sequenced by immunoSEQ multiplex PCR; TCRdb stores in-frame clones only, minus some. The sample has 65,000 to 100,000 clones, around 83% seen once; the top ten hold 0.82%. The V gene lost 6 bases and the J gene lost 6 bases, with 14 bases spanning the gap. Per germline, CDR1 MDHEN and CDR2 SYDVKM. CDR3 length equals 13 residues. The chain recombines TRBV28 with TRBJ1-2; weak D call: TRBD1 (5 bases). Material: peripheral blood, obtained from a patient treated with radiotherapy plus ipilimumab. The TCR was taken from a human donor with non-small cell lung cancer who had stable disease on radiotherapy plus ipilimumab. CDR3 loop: CASSGGSSHGYTF. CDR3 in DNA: TGTGCCAGCAGCGGGGGATCGTCGCATGGCTACACCTTC.